A selection of T cell receptor beta chains follows, all from one sample in a study of graft-versus-host responses after intestinal transplantation. The table came from immunoSEQ multiplex PCR; TCRdb's copy has only in-frame clones and leaves some out. The repertoire holds 95,000 to 150,000 clones, with around 93% as singletons. Antigen specificity for these receptors is unknown. This sample comprised unstimulated CD4+ T cells sorted from spleen or lymph node cells, obtained before intestinal transplant. These TCRs come from a human donor who received an intestinal transplant. Both conserved end residues are part of each CDR3. The D gene is left open where the match is weak. A clone size is listed for some rows: how often the clone was seen (once, few, many), or a class if it is expanded.

v_call: TRBV18
j_call: TRBJ2-7
d_call: -
cdr3_length: 14
clone_size: -
cdr3_aa: CASSPQESSYEQYF
cdr3_nt: TGTGCCAGCTCACCACAGGAGAGCTCCTACGAGCAGTACTTC

v_call: TRBV28
j_call: TRBJ2-7
d_call: -
cdr3_length: 14
clone_size: -
cdr3_aa: CASRPGQRVYEQYF
cdr3_nt: TGCGCCAGCAGACCCGGACAGAGGGTCTACGAGCAGTACTTC

v_call: TRBV7-2
j_call: TRBJ1-2
d_call: -
cdr3_length: 13
clone_size: -
cdr3_aa: CASSLGGIDGYTF
cdr3_nt: TGTGCCAGCAGCTTGGGGGGTATTGATGGCTACACCTTC

v_call: TRBV11-2
j_call: TRBJ1-1
d_call: TRBD1
cdr3_length: 16
clone_size: -
cdr3_aa: CASSLRPGQVNTEAFF
cdr3_nt: TGTGCCAGCAGCCTCCGCCCGGGACAGGTGAACACTGAAGCTTTCTTT

v_call: TRBV5-6
j_call: TRBJ2-6
d_call: -
cdr3_length: 18
clone_size: -
cdr3_aa: CASSLGSWVGSGANVLTF
cdr3_nt: TGTGCCAGCAGCTTGGGGTCCTGGGTGGGCTCTGGGGCCAACGTCCTGACTTTC

v_call: TRBV5-1
j_call: TRBJ2-4
d_call: TRBD2
cdr3_length: 17
clone_size: -
cdr3_aa: CASSLETRLAGKNIQYF
cdr3_nt: TGCGCCAGCAGCTTGGAAACCCGACTAGCGGGAAAAAACATTCAGTACTTC

v_call: TRBV18
j_call: TRBJ2-7
d_call: -
cdr3_length: 13
clone_size: -
cdr3_aa: CASSPAASYEQYF
cdr3_nt: TGTGCCAGCTCACCGGCAGCCTCCTACGAGCAGTACTTC

v_call: TRBV6-5
j_call: TRBJ2-7
d_call: -
cdr3_length: 14
clone_size: -
cdr3_aa: CASSSGTWAAEQYF
cdr3_nt: TGTGCCAGCAGCTCCGGGACTTGGGCCGCCGAGCAGTACTTC

v_call: TRBV18
j_call: TRBJ2-7
d_call: -
cdr3_length: 18
clone_size: -
cdr3_aa: CASSRSRAGQGDSYEQYF
cdr3_nt: TGTGCCAGCTCACGGTCCCGAGCTGGCCAGGGAGACTCCTACGAGCAGTACTTC

v_call: TRBV9
j_call: TRBJ2-1
d_call: TRBD2
cdr3_length: 15
clone_size: once
cdr3_aa: CASSVRLAGRNEQFF
cdr3_nt: TGTGCCAGCAGCGTTCGGTTAGCGGGAAGAAATGAGCAGTTCTTC

v_call: TRBV9
j_call: TRBJ2-7
d_call: TRBD1
cdr3_length: 16
clone_size: -
cdr3_aa: CASSPGTARNTYEQYF
cdr3_nt: TGTGCCAGCAGCCCTGGGACAGCCAGAAATACCTACGAGCAGTACTTC

v_call: TRBV5-4
j_call: TRBJ1-5
d_call: -
cdr3_length: 16
clone_size: -
cdr3_aa: CASSLAGGRFYQPQHF
cdr3_nt: TGTGCCAGCAGCTTGGCCGGCGGCAGATTCTATCAGCCCCAGCATTTT

v_call: TRBV25-1
j_call: TRBJ1-5
d_call: -
cdr3_length: 13
clone_size: -
cdr3_aa: CASILAVNQPQHF
cdr3_nt: TGTGCCAGCATCTTGGCAGTTAATCAGCCCCAGCATTTT

v_call: TRBV5-6
j_call: TRBJ2-1
d_call: -
cdr3_length: 11
clone_size: -
cdr3_aa: CASRVKYEQFF
cdr3_nt: TGTGCCAGCAGGGTGAAGTATGAGCAGTTCTTC

v_call: TRBV5-1
j_call: TRBJ2-1
d_call: TRBD2
cdr3_length: 12
clone_size: -
cdr3_aa: CASSLASGGEFF
cdr3_nt: TGCGCCAGCAGCTTGGCCAGCGGGGGGGAGTTCTTC

v_call: TRBV19
j_call: TRBJ2-6
d_call: -
cdr3_length: 17
clone_size: -
cdr3_aa: CASSPRQVLSGANVLTF
cdr3_nt: TGTGCCAGTAGTCCCCGACAGGTTCTGAGTGGGGCCAACGTCCTGACTTTC

v_call: TRBV18
j_call: TRBJ1-2
d_call: TRBD1
cdr3_length: 17
clone_size: -
cdr3_aa: CASSPRPGQGVNYGYTF
cdr3_nt: TGTGCCAGCTCACCACGGCCCGGACAGGGCGTTAACTATGGCTACACCTTC

v_call: TRBV27
j_call: TRBJ2-3
d_call: -
cdr3_length: 14
clone_size: -
cdr3_aa: CASSLRDVKDTQYF
cdr3_nt: TGTGCCAGCAGTTTACGGGACGTAAAGGATACGCAGTATTTT

v_call: TRBV6-5
j_call: TRBJ1-5
d_call: -
cdr3_length: 14
clone_size: -
cdr3_aa: CASSQRQGNQPQHF
cdr3_nt: TGTGCCAGCAGCCAAAGACAGGGCAATCAGCCCCAGCATTTT

v_call: TRBV19
j_call: TRBJ2-1
d_call: -
cdr3_length: 14
clone_size: few
cdr3_aa: CATQRAEGYNEQFF
cdr3_nt: TGTGCCACCCAGAGGGCCGAAGGGTACAATGAGCAGTTCTTC

v_call: TRBV9
j_call: TRBJ2-1
d_call: TRBD2
cdr3_length: 16
clone_size: -
cdr3_aa: CASSGTSTFSYNEQFF
cdr3_nt: TGTGCCAGCAGCGGGACTAGCACCTTTTCCTACAATGAGCAGTTCTTC

v_call: TRBV7-9
j_call: TRBJ2-7
d_call: -
cdr3_length: 19
clone_size: -
cdr3_aa: CASSLASAPRQLLFYEQYF
cdr3_nt: TGTGCCAGCAGCTTAGCGAGTGCTCCTCGACAGCTTCTTTTCTACGAGCAGTACTTC

v_call: TRBV5-1
j_call: TRBJ1-2
d_call: -
cdr3_length: 14
clone_size: -
cdr3_aa: CASSPTRTDYGYTF
cdr3_nt: TGCGCCAGCAGCCCGACACGGACAGACTATGGCTACACCTTC

v_call: TRBV27
j_call: TRBJ2-1
d_call: TRBD2
cdr3_length: 16
clone_size: -
cdr3_aa: CASTLGPSGRLNEQFF
cdr3_nt: TGTGCCAGCACACTAGGTCCTAGCGGGAGGTTAAATGAGCAGTTCTTC

v_call: TRBV10-1
j_call: TRBJ2-1
d_call: -
cdr3_length: 15
clone_size: once
cdr3_aa: CASSESVAGSNEQFF
cdr3_nt: TGCGCCAGCAGTGAGTCGGTGGCCGGATCCAATGAGCAGTTCTTC

v_call: TRBV28
j_call: TRBJ2-1
d_call: TRBD2
cdr3_length: 15
clone_size: -
cdr3_aa: CASQTGTSGRNEQFF
cdr3_nt: TGTGCCAGCCAGACCGGGACTAGCGGGAGGAATGAGCAGTTCTTC

v_call: TRBV5-8
j_call: TRBJ1-2
d_call: TRBD1
cdr3_length: 15
clone_size: few
cdr3_aa: CASSLAGQGYYGYTF
cdr3_nt: TGTGCCAGCAGCTTGGCCGGACAGGGCTACTATGGCTACACCTTC

v_call: TRBV6-1
j_call: TRBJ1-4
d_call: -
cdr3_length: 14
clone_size: -
cdr3_aa: CASSYTATNEKLFF
cdr3_nt: TGTGCCAGCAGTTATACAGCAACTAATGAAAAACTGTTTTTT

v_call: TRBV7-6
j_call: TRBJ2-2
d_call: TRBD2
cdr3_length: 17
clone_size: -
cdr3_aa: CASSLPGLAANTGELFF
cdr3_nt: TGTGCCAGCAGCTTACCGGGACTAGCGGCTAACACCGGGGAGCTGTTTTTT

v_call: TRBV10-3
j_call: TRBJ2-2
d_call: TRBD1
cdr3_length: 15
clone_size: -
cdr3_aa: CAIGDRVSNTGELFF
cdr3_nt: TGTGCCATCGGGGACAGGGTTAGTAACACCGGGGAGCTGTTTTTT

v_call: TRBV15
j_call: TRBJ1-2
d_call: TRBD1
cdr3_length: 12
clone_size: -
cdr3_aa: CATSTGEGLNTF
cdr3_nt: TGTGCCACCTCGACAGGGGAGGGACTTAACACCTTC

v_call: TRBV10-1
j_call: TRBJ2-5
d_call: TRBD2
cdr3_length: 15
clone_size: -
cdr3_aa: CASSPYTSGEETQYF
cdr3_nt: TGCGCCAGCAGTCCCTATACTAGCGGCGAAGAGACCCAGTACTTC

v_call: TRBV20-1
j_call: TRBJ2-7
d_call: -
cdr3_length: 11
clone_size: once
cdr3_aa: CSGGTLYEQYF
cdr3_nt: TGCAGTGGAGGGACCCTCTACGAGCAGTACTTC

v_call: TRBV7-9
j_call: TRBJ2-7
d_call: -
cdr3_length: 16
clone_size: -
cdr3_aa: CASSSGSLRSSYEQYF
cdr3_nt: TGTGCCAGCAGCTCAGGCAGCTTAAGGAGCTCCTACGAGCAGTACTTC

v_call: TRBV12-5
j_call: TRBJ2-7
d_call: TRBD2
cdr3_length: 18
clone_size: -
cdr3_aa: CASGLRLAGGPGSYEQYF
cdr3_nt: TGTGCTAGTGGTTTGAGGCTAGCGGGAGGGCCTGGGTCCTACGAGCAGTACTTC

v_call: TRBV5-1
j_call: TRBJ2-2
d_call: -
cdr3_length: 17
clone_size: -
cdr3_aa: CASSLYLREGNTGELFF
cdr3_nt: TGCGCCAGCAGCTTGTATCTCAGGGAAGGGAACACCGGGGAGCTGTTTTTT

v_call: TRBV7-9
j_call: TRBJ2-1
d_call: -
cdr3_length: 16
clone_size: -
cdr3_aa: CASSSKRAQPNNEQFF
cdr3_nt: TGTGCCAGCAGCTCCAAGAGGGCCCAGCCAAACAATGAGCAGTTCTTC

v_call: TRBV18
j_call: TRBJ2-3
d_call: -
cdr3_length: 16
clone_size: once
cdr3_aa: CASSRPRAAFTDTQYF
cdr3_nt: TGTGCCAGCTCACGGCCCCGAGCGGCCTTCACAGATACGCAGTATTTT

v_call: TRBV7-2
j_call: TRBJ2-5
d_call: TRBD2
cdr3_length: 15
clone_size: -
cdr3_aa: CASSFTLAGRETQYF
cdr3_nt: TGTGCCAGCAGCTTTACGCTAGCGGGAAGGGAGACCCAGTACTTC

v_call: TRBV6-5
j_call: TRBJ2-1
d_call: -
cdr3_length: 14
clone_size: -
cdr3_aa: CASSGQEGAGEQFF
cdr3_nt: TGTGCCAGCAGCGGACAGGAGGGGGCCGGGGAGCAGTTCTTC

v_call: TRBV5-1
j_call: TRBJ2-3
d_call: -
cdr3_length: 13
clone_size: -
cdr3_aa: CVSSRGSTDTQYF
cdr3_nt: TGCGTCAGCAGCCGGGGCAGCACAGATACGCAGTATTTT

v_call: TRBV5-1
j_call: TRBJ1-5
d_call: TRBD1
cdr3_length: 15
clone_size: -
cdr3_aa: CASSFGTEINQPQHF
cdr3_nt: TGCGCCAGCAGCTTTGGGACAGAGATCAATCAGCCCCAGCATTTT

v_call: TRBV7-9
j_call: TRBJ1-2
d_call: -
cdr3_length: 13
clone_size: -
cdr3_aa: CASSGQANYGYTF
cdr3_nt: TGTGCCAGCAGCGGCCAGGCTAACTATGGCTACACCTTC

v_call: TRBV11-2
j_call: TRBJ2-1
d_call: -
cdr3_length: 15
clone_size: once
cdr3_aa: CASSLEGGTYNEQFF
cdr3_nt: TGTGCCAGCAGCTTAGAGGGCGGGACCTACAATGAGCAGTTCTTC

v_call: TRBV9
j_call: TRBJ2-1
d_call: TRBD2
cdr3_length: 15
clone_size: -
cdr3_aa: CASSVHLTSVNEQFF
cdr3_nt: TGTGCCAGCAGCGTCCACTTGACTAGCGTCAATGAGCAGTTCTTC

v_call: TRBV5-1
j_call: TRBJ1-4
d_call: TRBD1
cdr3_length: 16
clone_size: -
cdr3_aa: CASSSGQGATNEKLFF
cdr3_nt: TGCGCCAGCAGCTCAGGACAGGGAGCAACTAATGAAAAACTGTTTTTT

v_call: TRBV4-1
j_call: TRBJ2-6
d_call: -
cdr3_length: 18
clone_size: once
cdr3_aa: CASSLGSWARAGANVLTF
cdr3_nt: TGCGCCAGCAGCCTAGGATCATGGGCCAGGGCTGGGGCCAACGTCCTGACTTTC

v_call: TRBV19
j_call: TRBJ2-7
d_call: TRBD2
cdr3_length: 13
clone_size: -
cdr3_aa: CASSLGLAGEQYF
cdr3_nt: TGTGCCAGTAGTCTGGGTCTAGCGGGCGAGCAGTACTTC

v_call: TRBV4-1
j_call: TRBJ2-7
d_call: -
cdr3_length: 18
clone_size: -
cdr3_aa: CASSQEGYRTEATYEQYF
cdr3_nt: TGCGCCAGCAGCCAAGAGGGGTATCGGACAGAGGCGACCTACGAGCAGTACTTC

v_call: TRBV28
j_call: TRBJ1-2
d_call: -
cdr3_length: 11
clone_size: few
cdr3_aa: CASSTLGGYTF
cdr3_nt: TGTGCCAGCAGTACCCTCGGTGGCTACACCTTC

v_call: TRBV10-2
j_call: TRBJ1-6
d_call: -
cdr3_length: 12
clone_size: once
cdr3_aa: CASSNRVGPLHF
cdr3_nt: TGCGCCAGCAGTAACAGGGTGGGTCCCCTCCACTTT